These 9 T cell receptor beta chains were sequenced from one sample in a study of blood T cell repertoires in COVID-19. Generated by immunoSEQ multiplex PCR, the TCRdb table keeps only in-frame clones and is missing some. Found here are about 250,000 clones, 80% to 95% of them singletons; the top ten hold approximately 0.8%. Input material: peripheral blood. Every receptor here comes from a man younger than 45 with COVID-19, enrolled during active disease.

This chain connects TRBV5-1 to TRBJ2-5, with TRBD2 matching over 15 bases. The CDR3 runs 17 residues. Germline lookup yields CDR1 SGHRS and CDR2 YFSETQ. V lost 4 bases, J lost 1 base, and 5 bases stayed unmatched. CDR3 sequence (DNA): TGCGCCAGCAGCCCGGGACTAGCGGGGGGCCCCCAAGAGACCCAGTACTTC. It is translated as CASSPGLAGGPQETQYF.

This chain links TRBV5-1 with TRBJ2-5, with no clear D. Trimming pared 1 base from V and 2 bases from J, leaving 9 bases between. The CDR3 contains 14 residues. Germline-derived CDR1 and CDR2 are SGHRS and YFSETQ. CDR3 loop: CASSLWAGQETQYF. CDR3 nucleotides: TGCGCCAGCAGCTTGTGGGCAGGACAAGAGACCCAGTACTTC.

The chain carries TRBV6-5 and TRBJ1-3, with 7 bases lining up with TRBD1. With 6 bases clipped from V and 0 bases from J, the junction kept 5 bases outside the gene matches. CDR1 is MNHEY and CDR2 is SVGAGI in the germline V gene. This CDR3 is built from 15 residues. CDR3 coding DNA: TGTGCCAGCAGGACTACAGGGGACTCTGGAAACACCATATATTTT. Translating it yields CASRTTGDSGNTIYF.

In its sample, this clone was seen a few times. The chain links TRBV2 to TRBJ2-7; 8 bases are shared with TRBD1. This CDR3 spans 12 amino acids. Germline V gene sequence: CDR1 SNHLY, CDR2 FYNNEI. Losses at the gene ends were 9 bases for V and 0 bases for J; bases not matched to a gene: 1. The CDR3 sequence is CASTGGSYEQYF. CDR3 coding DNA: TGTGCCAGTACAGGGGGCTCCTACGAGCAGTACTTC.

The CDR3 loop reads CSASPPGTAGDTIYF. CDR3 bases: TGCAGTGCTAGTCCCCCCGGGACAGCGGGCGACACCATATATTTT. The J gene is TRBJ1-3, the V gene TRBV20-1; 7 bases agree with TRBD1. The J segment lost 8 bases and the V segment lost 3 bases, leaving 13 bases of the junction unmatched. This CDR3 has 15 residues. CDR1 DFQATT and CDR2 SNEGSKA come from the germline V gene (reference sequence).

The chain has TRBV18 and TRBJ2-3; maybe TRBD1 (5 bases). Germline V gene sequence: CDR1 KGHSH, CDR2 LQKENI. The CDR3 contains 16 residues. V was pared by 3 bases and J by 0 bases, with 13 bases between. The DNA of the CDR3 is TGTGCCAGCTCACCGGGGCTAGAGTCCAGCACAGATACGCAGTATTTT. Its translation: CASSPGLESSTDTQYF.

The J gene is TRBJ1-1, the V gene TRBV7-3; 7 positions agree with TRBD1. The trim removed 7 bases at V and 1 base at J, leaving 6 bases unmatched. CDR1 is SGHTA, CDR2 FQGTGA, per germline. The CDR3 has 14 amino acids. For the CDR3, the DNA is TGTGCCAGCACCCATGAGGGGGCGAACACTGAAGCTTTCTTT. Translating it yields CASTHEGANTEAFF.

The gene calls are TRBV6-5 and TRBJ2-1; 7 bases line up with TRBD2. The length of the CDR3 is 15 residues. The germline CDR1 and CDR2 sequences are MNHEY and SVGAGI. The V segment lost 4 bases and the J segment 0 bases; nucleotides outside the gene matches: 3. CDR3 in amino acids: CASSSGGSSYNEQFF. CDR3 in DNA: TGTGCCAGCAGTTCGGGCGGGAGCTCCTACAATGAGCAGTTCTTC.

This clone occurred once. This chain uses TRBV3-1 (or the pseudogene TRBV3-2) with TRBJ1-2, with D possibly TRBD1 on 6 matching bases. The V gene lost 0 bases and the J gene lost 6 bases, with 14 bases spanning the gap. Per the germline V gene, CDR1 is LGHDT and CDR2 is YNNKEL (reference sequence). The CDR3 is 15 residues long. The DNA of the CDR3 is TGTGCCAGCAGCCAAGATTGGCGGGGGGCCGATGGCTACACCTTC. Translated: CASSQDWRGADGYTF.